This TCR beta chain was recovered during a study of post-analysis software for immune sequencing data. On the study more broadly: Relapsing-remitting, secondary progressive and progressive-relapsing forms made up the multiple sclerosis disease courses.

Germline V CDR1 and CDR2: SGHRS, YFSETQ. The ends were cut back, 2 bases at V and 5 bases at J, with 7 bases in the middle. CDR3 size: 12 residues. Incorporated into the TCR beta cDNA libraries were unique molecular identifiers, which served to reduce PCR and sequencing biases. Approximately 500,000 cDNA molecules were recovered from an input of about 0.9 to 10 million T cells. TCRdb itself ran the PCR reads through MiXCR, one entry per CDR3 protein. The sample includes about 200,000 distinct CDR3 sequences, approximately 28% of them seen just once. About this clonotype: No antigen is known for it.

Overall study findings and caveats: Pronounced co-clustering by F measure was evident among identically batched samples. Controls' normalized Chao1 diversity significantly exceeded that of multiple sclerosis patients. The study found TRBV5-6, TRBV5-1 and TRBV20-1 among roughly 5 TRBV segments more frequent in patients than controls.

This TCR came from a girl under 18 with multiple sclerosis. The source material was blood. J is TRBJ1-1 and V is TRBV5-1, with D unclear. The CDR3 region has the DNA TGCGCCAGCAGCTTCGCTGAAACTGAAGCTTTCTTT. Protein sequence: CASSFAETEAFF.